This passage covers 7 T cell receptor beta chains from one sample sequenced in a study of chemoradiotherapy in HPV16-positive cancers. This table comes from immunoSEQ multiplex PCR, and its TCRdb copy is limited to in-frame clones, with some not included. The sample has tens of thousands of clones, roughly nine tenths seen once. Sequences were derived from blood, sampled from a patient who underwent chemoradiotherapy. The source of these receptors is a human donor with HPV-associated anogenital cancer.

The chain uses TRBV19 and TRBJ1-4, with a weak D call TRBD1 (5 bases). Trimming removed 3 bases at V and 5 bases at J, with 16 bases between. CDR1 is LNHDA and CDR2 is SQIVND in the germline V gene (reference sequence). This CDR3 comprises 16 residues. The CDR3 protein is CASSIRQGRWNEKLFF. The CDR3 DNA sequence: TGTGCCAGTAGTATTAGGCAGGGACGTTGGAATGAAAAACTGTTTTTT.

The chain carries TRBV4-2 and TRBJ2-3; 7 nucleotides align to TRBD2. Per the germline V gene, CDR1 is LGHNA and CDR2 is YNFKEQ. This CDR3 is built from 17 residues. After removal of 0 bases from V and 2 bases from J, the junction contained 8 bases not matched to a gene. The CDR3 DNA sequence: TGTGCCAGCAGCCAAGATTTGGGGGGGGAGTACACAGATACGCAGTATTTT. It encodes CASSQDLGGEYTDTQYF.

In DNA form, the CDR3 reads TGTGCCAGCAGTGAAGCCTTCGAAATGGACCTCTACAATGAGCAGTTCTTC. Translated: CASSEAFEMDLYNEQFF. The gene calls are TRBV6-1 and TRBJ2-1, with no clear D. There are 17 residues in the CDR3. V was pared by 0 bases and J by 3 bases, with 15 bases between. Germline V gives CDR1 MNHNS, CDR2 SASEGT.

This chain joins TRBV18 and TRBJ1-4, with no clear D. The CDR3 has 16 amino acids. Per germline, CDR1 KGHSH and CDR2 LQKENI. Trimming shortened V by 0 bases and J by 3 bases, and 11 bases separated the two germline ends. The CDR3 sequence is CASSPPSRGSNEKLFF. DNA of the CDR3: TGTGCCAGCTCACCACCGTCCCGCGGATCTAATGAAAAACTGTTTTTT.

On this clone itself: The junction departs from germline at one end; a sequencing error may be responsible. This chain links TRBV23-1 with TRBJ1-4; perhaps TRBD1 as D (5 bases). TRBV23-1 is filed as an ORF, its function uncertain. The CDR3 runs to 16 residues. Here the CDR3 reads CASTPDIWGINQKLFF. In DNA form, the CDR3 reads TGCGCCAGCACTCCGGACATCTGGGGGATTAATCAAAAACTGTTTTTT.

This chain joins TRBV10-3 and TRBJ2-3, with TRBD2 as a possible D gene (5 bases). Germline loops: CDR1 ENHRY, CDR2 SYGVKD. Trimming pared 11 bases from V and 1 base from J, leaving 10 bases between. The CDR3 is made up of 12 amino acids. CDR3 bases: TGTGCCTATAGCGAGGGCACAGATACGCAGTATTTT. Amino acids: CAYSEGTDTQYF.

This sequence joins TRBV5-5 and TRBJ2-1, with 12 bases fitting TRBD2. CDR3 length equals 15 residues. After removal of 4 bases from V and 4 bases from J, the junction contained 3 bases not matched to a gene. Germline-derived CDR1 and CDR2 are SGHKS and YYEKEE (reference sequence). The CDR3 DNA sequence: TGTGCCAGCAGCCGCGGACTAGCGGGGTACAATGAGCAGTTCTTC. Translating it yields CASSRGLAGYNEQFF.